This TCR beta chain was profiled in a study of T cells in localized non-small cell lung cancer. Profiled with immunoSEQ multiplex PCR; TCRdb holds only in-frame clones, not every one. The sample contains some 19,000 clones, about 81% of which appear only once. The source of this sequence is a man aged 40-75 years with stage I lung adenocarcinoma. This sample comprised peripheral blood, obtained before any cancer treatment.

This chain's CDR3 is CASSLGRGRYYEQYF. CDR3 in DNA: TGCGCCAGCAGCTTGGGCCGGGGGCGATACTACGAGCAGTACTTC. The chain combines TRBV5-1 with TRBJ2-7; D tentatively reads TRBD1 or TRBD2 (6 bases each). CDR1 SGHRS and CDR2 YFSETQ come from the germline V gene. The CDR3 sequence is 15 residues long. Trimming took 0 bases from V and 3 from J, leaving 13 bases between them.